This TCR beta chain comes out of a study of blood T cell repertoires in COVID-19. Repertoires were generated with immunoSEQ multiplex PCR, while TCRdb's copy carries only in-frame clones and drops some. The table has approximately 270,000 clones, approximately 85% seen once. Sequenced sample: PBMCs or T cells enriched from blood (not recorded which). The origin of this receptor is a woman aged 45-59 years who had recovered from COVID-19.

The CDR3 is CASSSRVQGGVSNQPQHF. The CDR3 nucleotides read TGTGCCAGCAGCTCAAGAGTACAGGGGGGAGTTAGCAATCAGCCCCAGCATTTT. The V and J genes are TRBV7-8 and TRBJ1-5; 8 nucleotides match TRBD1. Unmatched junction bases numbered 11, after V lost 4 bases and J lost 0 bases. CDR3 length: 18 residues. In germline, CDR1 is SGHVS, CDR2 FQNEAQ. Together with reference TRBV7-8 and TRBJ1-5, the CDR3 gives the full variable domain: GAGVSQSPRYKVAKRGQDVALRCDPISGHVSLFWYQQALGQGPEFLTYFQNEAQLDKSGLPSDRFFAERPEGSVSTLKIQRTQQEDSAVYLCASSSRVQGGVSNQPQHFGDGTRLSIL.